These T cell receptor beta chains were read from a single sample in a study of vaccination and CD4 T cells after COVID-19. These receptors' antigens are unknown. TCRdb redid the calling of the PCR reads with MiXCR, one entry per CDR3 protein. The sample lists about 7,800 distinct CDR3 sequences, roughly 60% occurring once. The sequencing input was CD4+ T cells from blood, cultured in vitro. These receptors were collected from a human donor who had recovered from COVID-19. The CDR3 runs from the conserved cysteine through the conserved F or W. Each record gives: clone size, V gene, CDR3 protein. Only part of the rows carry a size: once, few, many, or a class if the clone is expanded.

abundance: .
v_gene: TRBV24-1
CDR3aa: CATSDPGTSGNEQFF

abundance: .
v_gene: TRBV6-2/TRBV6-3
CDR3aa: CASSLDRENSPLHF

abundance: few
v_gene: TRBV7-2
CDR3aa: CASSRRTEGETQYF

abundance: few
v_gene: TRBV19
CDR3aa: CASSGRPGNEQYF

abundance: few
v_gene: TRBV19
CDR3aa: CASSFSGTNYGYTF

abundance: few
v_gene: TRBV7-8
CDR3aa: CASSLGSLTSGNTIYF

abundance: .
v_gene: TRBV7-2
CDR3aa: CASSFYNNYGYTF

abundance: .
v_gene: TRBV28
CDR3aa: CASFASPANYGYTF

abundance: .
v_gene: TRBV6-2/TRBV6-3
CDR3aa: CASSYSLGDTQYF

abundance: once
v_gene: TRBV20-1
CDR3aa: CSVRGGGAFNSPLHF

abundance: .
v_gene: TRBV21-1
CDR3aa: CASSLAGAIYEQYF

abundance: .
v_gene: TRBV7-9
CDR3aa: CASSPGTSGRAGTGELFF

abundance: .
v_gene: TRBV19
CDR3aa: CASSSYRDHEQYF

abundance: few
v_gene: TRBV6-1
CDR3aa: CASSEPGHQGGETQYF

abundance: .
v_gene: TRBV18
CDR3aa: CASSPGGDGYTF

abundance: .
v_gene: TRBV12-2
CDR3aa: CASRLAVRSHRSPLHF

abundance: .
v_gene: TRBV2
CDR3aa: CASSAPLGGDRGTEAFF

abundance: .
v_gene: TRBV12-3/TRBV12-4
CDR3aa: CASSLSPGVNEQYF

abundance: few
v_gene: TRBV6-2/TRBV6-3
CDR3aa: CASSYSGFYGYTF

abundance: .
v_gene: TRBV20-1
CDR3aa: CSAREVRESDTQYF

abundance: few
v_gene: TRBV6-1
CDR3aa: CASSASGLHSGANVLTF

abundance: .
v_gene: TRBV30
CDR3aa: CAGGVGSNSPLHF

abundance: .
v_gene: TRBV6-1
CDR3aa: CASSTGTIQETQYF

abundance: medium-sized
v_gene: TRBV9
CDR3aa: CASSLHVGVTEAFF

abundance: .
v_gene: TRBV23-1
CDR3aa: CASSHRGRGNEQFF

abundance: few
v_gene: TRBV5-4
CDR3aa: CASTGTSGFSSTDTQYF

abundance: .
v_gene: TRBV6-1
CDR3aa: CASSRQGGSDTQYF

abundance: .
v_gene: TRBV27
CDR3aa: CASRSGLRTGTSGRGNEQFF

abundance: .
v_gene: TRBV5-1
CDR3aa: CASSLAGTVQETQYF

abundance: .
v_gene: TRBV6-1
CDR3aa: CASSDNPGVGTDTQYF

abundance: few
v_gene: TRBV7-2
CDR3aa: CASSLVGSSYNEQFF

abundance: .
v_gene: TRBV30
CDR3aa: CAWSVQGTNGYTF

abundance: .
v_gene: TRBV2
CDR3aa: CASSVGVNTEAFF

abundance: .
v_gene: TRBV21-1
CDR3aa: CASSKKRGASYEQYF

abundance: .
v_gene: TRBV5-5
CDR3aa: CASSSTGALNYGYTF

abundance: few
v_gene: TRBV12-3/TRBV12-4
CDR3aa: CASTIRRGSYGYTF

abundance: hyperexpanded
v_gene: TRBV21-1
CDR3aa: CASSTRQGCFHEQYF

abundance: few
v_gene: TRBV27
CDR3aa: CASSLTPNYGYTF

abundance: .
v_gene: TRBV20-1
CDR3aa: CSARPGGGLAGFYEQYF

abundance: .
v_gene: TRBV28
CDR3aa: CASSPDVVEPQHF

abundance: .
v_gene: TRBV6-1
CDR3aa: CASSRDRVYEQYF

abundance: .
v_gene: TRBV19
CDR3aa: CASSIDAALNQPQHF

abundance: few
v_gene: TRBV11-2
CDR3aa: CASSLVPGMQTQYF

abundance: .
v_gene: TRBV7-9
CDR3aa: CASSLVGAGTQYF

abundance: .
v_gene: TRBV4-3
CDR3aa: CASSRDFTRTDTQYF

abundance: .
v_gene: TRBV6-5
CDR3aa: CASSYSTVNSGNTIYF

abundance: .
v_gene: TRBV20-1
CDR3aa: CSAHHPAGLPFGTDTQYF

abundance: .
v_gene: TRBV6-5
CDR3aa: CASSYSGAERSPLHF

abundance: .
v_gene: TRBV12-3/TRBV12-4
CDR3aa: CASSSPAGPNQPQHF

abundance: few
v_gene: TRBV10-3
CDR3aa: CAISESATGPLHF

abundance: few
v_gene: TRBV6-1
CDR3aa: CASQETRPTDTQYF

abundance: .
v_gene: TRBV5-8
CDR3aa: CASSSGLAGGETQYF

abundance: few
v_gene: TRBV6-5
CDR3aa: CASSYSIGIDTQYF

abundance: .
v_gene: TRBV20-1
CDR3aa: CSARNPVGTEAFF

abundance: few
v_gene: TRBV7-9
CDR3aa: CASSLDSGPGKVFF

abundance: few
v_gene: TRBV20-1
CDR3aa: CSASEERETQYF

abundance: few
v_gene: TRBV6-2/TRBV6-3
CDR3aa: CASSYSVLNSYEQYF

abundance: .
v_gene: TRBV12-3/TRBV12-4
CDR3aa: CASSFGGPRYNEQFF

abundance: .
v_gene: TRBV10-3
CDR3aa: CAISGTGGQRNEQFF

abundance: .
v_gene: TRBV5-1
CDR3aa: CASRTSGASQETQYF